These T cell receptor beta chains were read from a single sample in a study of radiation and T cells in renal cell carcinoma. Clones were read by immunoSEQ multiplex PCR, and TCRdb kept only the in-frame ones, dropping some. The sample carries about 61,000 clones, roughly 79% recorded once. Material: blood, obtained from a patient whose treatment included radiotherapy and nephrectomy. The receptor set was obtained from a man between 60 and 70 years old with renal cell carcinoma. CDR3s include the opening cysteine and the closing phenylalanine or tryptophan. The D gene is left open where the match is weak. Clone size is given for some rows only: seen once, a few or many times, or a class if the clone is expanded.

>TRBJ2-4|16|TRBV25-1|NA|NA
CASRSNGELAKNIQYF
TGTGCCAGCCGCTCGAACGGCGAATTAGCCAAAAACATTCAGTACTTC
>TRBJ1-4|15|TRBV7-9|TRBD1|NA
CASSLGGQGDEKLFF
TGTGCCAGCAGCTTAGGCGGACAGGGGGACGAAAAACTGTTTTTT
>TRBJ2-7|15|TRBV5-4|TRBD2|few
CASSPAGGRDYEQYF
TGTGCCAGCAGCCCGGCGGGGGGGCGAGACTACGAGCAGTACTTC
>TRBJ1-1|19|TRBV11-1|TRBD1|NA
CASSSPVAAGQGRGTEAFF
TGTGCCAGCAGCTCCCCCGTGGCTGCGGGACAGGGACGGGGGACTGAAGCTTTCTTT
>TRBJ1-6|16|TRBV7-8|NA|NA
CASSLATVSYNSPLHF
TGTGCCAGCAGCTTAGCGACAGTATCCTATAATTCACCCCTCCACTTT
>TRBJ2-6|18|TRBV5-5|NA|NA
CASSLAGGLNSGANVLTF
TGTGCCAGCAGCTTGGCCGGCGGGCTTAACTCTGGGGCCAACGTCCTGACTTTC
>TRBJ1-1|13|TRBV19|NA|NA
CASSIQGSTEAFF
TGTGCCAGTAGCATTCAGGGGAGCACTGAAGCTTTCTTT
>TRBJ1-2|13|TRBV2|NA|NA
CASTPQARYGYTF
TGTGCCAGCACCCCCCAAGCCCGATATGGCTACACCTTC
>TRBJ2-2|15|TRBV11-2|NA|NA
CASSLGSGNTGELFF
TGTGCCAGCAGCTTAGGGTCGGGGAACACCGGGGAGCTGTTTTTT
>TRBJ2-2|16|TRBV11-3|TRBD2|NA
CASSPLTSANTGELFF
TGTGCCAGCAGCCCATTGACTAGCGCAAACACCGGGGAGCTGTTTTTT
>TRBJ1-2|14|TRBV2|NA|NA
CASSESGVRYGYTF
TGTGCCAGCAGTGAATCGGGCGTTCGATATGGCTACACCTTC
>TRBJ2-3|14|TRBV5-1|NA|NA
CASSQDTSTDTQYF
TGCGCCAGCAGCCAGGACACGTCCACAGATACGCAGTATTTT
>TRBJ2-1|17|TRBV15|NA|few
CATSRGDRQVIHNEQFF
TGTGCCACCAGCAGAGGTGATAGACAGGTCATACACAATGAGCAGTTCTTC
>TRBJ2-1|15|TRBV9|TRBD2|NA
CASSSSGDAYNEQFF
TGTGCCAGCAGCTCCAGCGGGGACGCTTACAATGAGCAGTTCTTC